A selection of T cell receptor beta chains follows, all from one sample in a study of blood T cell repertoires in COVID-19. Clones were read by immunoSEQ multiplex PCR, and TCRdb kept only the in-frame ones, dropping some. This sample yields around 46,000 clones, of which 80% to 90% are seen a single time; less than 35% belongs to the top ten. Sequenced input: peripheral blood. These receptors all come from a woman of 80 years or more with COVID-19, enrolled during active disease. Both conserved end residues are part of each CDR3. D genes are given only for firm matches. Clone size is given for some rows only: seen once, a few or many times, or a class if the clone is expanded.

NA 15 TRBJ2-2 TRBD1 TRBV5-1 CASSFGTGQTGELFF TGCGCCAGCAGCTTTGGGACAGGGCAAACCGGGGAGCTGTTTTTT
NA 16 TRBJ1-2 TRBD1 TRBV19 CASTYPGQESNYGYTF TGTGCCAGCACATACCCGGGACAGGAGTCTAACTATGGCTACACCTTC
NA 14 TRBJ2-7 NA TRBV19 CASSIQVSSYEQYF TGTGCCAGTAGTATACAGGTGAGCTCCTACGAGCAGTACTTC
NA 14 TRBJ2-2 TRBD2 TRBV18 CASSLTSYTGELFF TGTGCCAGCTCACTGACTAGCTACACCGGGGAGCTGTTTTTT
NA 14 TRBJ1-1 TRBD1 TRBV2 CASSYTGEVTEAFF TGTGCCAGCAGTTATACAGGGGAAGTCACTGAAGCTTTCTTT
NA 15 TRBJ2-3 NA TRBV24-1 CATSDPRDLPDTQYF TGTGCCACCAGTGATCCTCGGGATTTGCCAGATACGCAGTATTTT
NA 15 TRBJ2-6 NA TRBV9 CASSYRDSGANVLTF TGTGCCAGCAGCTACAGGGACTCTGGGGCCAACGTCCTGACTTTC
once 13 TRBJ1-3 NA TRBV5-6 CASSLQAGNTIYF TGTGCCAGCAGCTTGCAGGCTGGAAACACCATATATTTT
NA 16 TRBJ2-6 NA TRBV7-2 CASSPWGSSGANVLTF TGTGCCAGCAGCCCGTGGGGCAGCTCTGGGGCCAACGTCCTGACTTTC
NA 16 TRBJ2-7 NA TRBV15 CATSRDSSPYPYEQYF TGTGCCACCAGCAGAGATTCATCTCCCTACCCTTACGAGCAGTACTTC
NA 13 TRBJ2-1 TRBD2 TRBV27 CASSLLAGNEQFF TGTGCCAGCAGTCTCCTAGCGGGCAATGAGCAGTTCTTC
NA 15 TRBJ1-2 TRBD1 TRBV3-1/TRBV3-2 CASFTRQGGNYGYTF TGTGCCAGCTTCACCCGACAGGGGGGGAACTATGGCTACACCTTC
NA 16 TRBJ2-3 NA TRBV7-6 CASSDPGTPRTDTQYF TGTGCCAGCAGCGACCCCGGGACACCCCGCACAGATACGCAGTATTTT
many 15 TRBJ2-7 TRBD2 TRBV5-1 CASSLASSGSYEQYF TGCGCCAGCAGCTTGGCCTCTAGCGGGAGTTACGAGCAGTACTTC
NA 13 TRBJ2-5 NA TRBV7-2 CASSTGYQETQYF TGTGCCAGCTCGACAGGTTACCAAGAGACCCAGTACTTC
NA 14 TRBJ1-5 TRBD1 TRBV28 CASSPPGGLQPQHF TGTGCCAGCAGTCCCCCAGGGGGCCTGCAGCCCCAGCATTTT
NA 15 TRBJ1-1 NA TRBV11-2 CASSSPRGANTEAFF TGTGCCAGCAGCTCCCCCCGGGGGGCGAACACTGAAGCTTTCTTT